The present entry profiles one T cell receptor (beta chain) with its context. Its antigen is currently unknown. This sample stems from a study of shared clonotypes between healthy human individuals. Looking at the study overall: Each donor's CD8 memory used one plate, CD8 naive two, each CD4 subset three. General study results and limits: For naive CD4 cells, approximately 4.8% of clonotypes were shared across a handful of donors.

In replicate PCRs of sorted subsets, approximately 210 ng DNA, approximately 30,000 T cell genomes, was used. Original processing methods: With immunoSEQ giving junction-only sequences and no quality scores, filtering differed. The data were produced by immunoSEQ multiplex PCR, yet TCRdb's version contains in-frame clones alone and is incomplete. That table gives V, J and clone size, and the DNA gave D and trimming. The table lists about 2 million clones, over 85% of them singletons. The TCR comes from a man aged 18-30 years in good health. Sequenced: naive CD4+ T cells sorted from blood. The subset: CD45RA+ positively selected.

The DNA of the CDR3 is TGTGCCAGCAGCCCCCGTTCTGACAATCAGCCCCAGCATTTT. Its protein product is CASSPRSDNQPQHF. This chain uses TRBV9 with TRBJ1-5, with no clear D. The V end lost 4 bases, the J end lost 3 bases, and 11 bases lay between the germline ends. The germline gives CDR1 SGDLS, CDR2 YYNGEE. This CDR3 spans 14 amino acids.